The clone carrying this T cell receptor beta chain was counted only a few times. Its antigen is as yet unknown. Germline V lookup: CDR1 SGHNT, CDR2 YYREEE (reference sequence). This CDR3 comprises 14 residues. With 1 base removed from V and 8 bases from J, the gap between germline ends came to 12 bases. The data stem from a study of T cell repertoires in cytomegalovirus infection. Background on the study: It can be stated that public TCR beta signatures indicated CMV infection as well as a matching HLA type.

Study-level findings and limits: Summed frequency of shared TCR beta families picked out CMV carriers who also had the relevant HLA. Ex vivo responses were dominated by HLA-C-restricted CMV-specific TCR beta clonotypes.

TCRdb recomputed calls from the reads with MiXCR, one row per CDR3 protein. Among around 360,000 distinct CDR3 sequences listed, roughly a third were seen once. This clonotype was obtained from a human donor in good health (CMV status not recorded). Some clones in this sample may be carry-over from other donors' samples. The chain is built from TRBV5-4 and TRBJ1-4; possibly TRBD1 for D (5 bases). Sequences were derived from cultured PBMCs, sampled from culture after CMV antigen stimulation. CDR3 coding DNA: TGTGCCAGCAGCTTGAAGGGGCAAAGAGAAAAACTGTTTTTT. Residues: CASSLKGQREKLFF.